Listed below are T cell receptor beta chains from one sample, sequenced in a study of blood T cell repertoires in COVID-19. TCRdb's table, derived via immunoSEQ multiplex PCR, lists solely in-frame clones and lacks some. The sample records fewer than 500,000 clones, about 90% being singletons. Material: peripheral blood. These receptors originate from a man between 18 and 29 years old with COVID-19, enrolled during active disease. The CDR3 runs from the conserved cysteine through the conserved F or W. The D gene is left open where the match is weak. Size tells how often a clone was seen (once, few, many) or the class of an expanded clone, and some rows leave it out.

D gene	V gene	CDR3 length	J gene	clone size	CDR3 DNA	CDR3 protein
TRBD2	TRBV5-4	14	TRBJ2-7	.	TGTGCCAGCAGCTCTGGGGCTAGCGGGGCCGAGCAGTACTTC	CASSSGASGAEQYF
.	TRBV5-6	14	TRBJ1-2	.	TGTGCCAGCAGTTATATTCAGGGAGGCTATGGCTACACCTTC	CASSYIQGGYGYTF
.	TRBV7-8	14	TRBJ2-7	.	TGTGCCAGCAGCATACCGGGACACACCTACGAGCAGTACTTC	CASSIPGHTYEQYF
.	TRBV10-2	14	TRBJ2-7	.	TGCGCCAGCAGTGTTGCTGGCAGCTCCTACGAGCAGTACTTC	CASSVAGSSYEQYF
.	TRBV5-1	14	TRBJ1-6	.	TGCGCCAGCAGCTTGGCCTCGGGGGGGTCACCCCTCCACTTT	CASSLASGGSPLHF
.	TRBV6-5	15	TRBJ2-3	once	TGTGCCAGCAGTTACGGCGGGGTAACCACAGATACGCAGTATTTT	CASSYGGVTTDTQYF
TRBD2	TRBV30	18	TRBJ2-7	.	TGTGCCTGGAGTATATACCGAAGGACTAGCGGGAGGGCCGGCGAGCAGTACTTC	CAWSIYRRTSGRAGEQYF
.	TRBV4-1	14	TRBJ1-2	.	TGCGCCAGCAGCCAAATGACAGGTTTCTATGGCTACACCTTC	CASSQMTGFYGYTF
.	TRBV5-1	16	TRBJ2-2	once	TGCGCCAGCAGCTTGGGTCTAGCCGCGAACACCGGGGAGCTGTTTTTT	CASSLGLAANTGELFF
TRBD1	TRBV5-5	16	TRBJ2-3	.	TGTGCCAGCAGCTTGGGGGGGACAGGGCTTGCAGATACGCAGTATTTT	CASSLGGTGLADTQYF
.	TRBV2	15	TRBJ2-5	.	TGTGCCAGCGAGGTTCAAGGTGTCGGCCAAGAGACCCAGTACTTC	CASEVQGVGQETQYF
.	TRBV6-1	13	TRBJ1-2	.	TGTGCCAGCAGTGAAGGACAAACCTATGGCTACACCTTC	CASSEGQTYGYTF
TRBD2	TRBV7-9	19	TRBJ2-3	.	TGTGCCAGCAGCCTAATACTAGCGGGAGGCATGCAGGGTCGAAGTACGCAGTATTTT	CASSLILAGGMQGRSTQYF
TRBD1	TRBV13	14	TRBJ1-4	.	TGTGCCAGCAGCCCCGGACAGGGACGTGAAAAACTGTTTTTT	CASSPGQGREKLFF
.	TRBV6-4	15	TRBJ2-1	.	TGTGCCAGCAGCGTCGGGCGGGGACCCTACAATGAGCAGTTCTTC	CASSVGRGPYNEQFF
.	TRBV7-3	14	TRBJ1-1	.	TGTGCCAGCAGCCGAGGACATCCGAACACTGAAGCTTTCTTT	CASSRGHPNTEAFF
.	TRBV19	15	TRBJ1-2	.	TGTGCCAGTAGTATAGGTGGCAGGGCTAACTATGGCTACACCTTC	CASSIGGRANYGYTF
.	TRBV6-5	14	TRBJ1-4	.	TGTGCCAGCAGTTTCGGGGTAAAGGGAGAAAAACTGTTTTTT	CASSFGVKGEKLFF
TRBD2	TRBV2	15	TRBJ2-1	.	TGTGCCAGCAGTCAACTAGCGAGCTCCTACAATGAGCAGTTCTTC	CASSQLASSYNEQFF
.	TRBV27	14	TRBJ2-1	once	TGTGCCAGCAACCGCGGGACGGACTACAATGAGCAGTTCTTC	CASNRGTDYNEQFF
TRBD2	TRBV10-2	16	TRBJ2-1	.	TGCGCCAGCAGAGTGAGCGTAGCGGGGGGGCGGGGTGAGCAGTTCTTC	CASRVSVAGGRGEQFF
.	TRBV7-9	16	TRBJ2-2	.	TGTGCCAGCACCCGGGGGGGACAGACGAACACCGGGGAGCTGTTTTTT	CASTRGGQTNTGELFF
.	TRBV28	13	TRBJ1-1	.	TGTGCCAGCAGTTTAGGGTCAGGGATCGAAGCTTTCTTT	CASSLGSGIEAFF
.	TRBV15	13	TRBJ2-1	once	TGTGCCACCATGAGCGGAAACTACAATGAGCAGTTCTTC	CATMSGNYNEQFF
TRBD1	TRBV5-1	13	TRBJ1-2	.	TGCGCCAGCAGCTCCACCGGGACAGTTGGCTACACCTTC	CASSSTGTVGYTF
TRBD2	TRBV7-8	20	TRBJ2-5	.	TGTGCCAGCAGCACCTGGGAGGGGCTAGCGGGAGGAACACCCCAAGAGACCCAGTACTTC	CASSTWEGLAGGTPQETQYF
.	TRBV15	12	TRBJ2-1	.	TGTGCCACCAGCAGCGAGGGCAATGAGCAGTTCTTC	CATSSEGNEQFF
.	TRBV19	13	TRBJ1-2	.	TGTGCCAGTAGTCTACAGGGTTTCTATGGCTACACCTTC	CASSLQGFYGYTF
TRBD1	TRBV11-2	14	TRBJ1-2	.	TGTGCCAGCAGCTTCGGGACAGGGGGTAATGGCTACACCTTC	CASSFGTGGNGYTF
.	TRBV13	14	TRBJ2-3	once	TGTGCCAGCAGCTTTTTCACTAGCACAGATACGCAGTATTTT	CASSFFTSTDTQYF
TRBD1	TRBV5-6	15	TRBJ2-2	few	TGTGCCAGCAGCTTGCCGGGACAGGGGGCCGGGGAGCTGTTTTTT	CASSLPGQGAGELFF
TRBD2	TRBV5-1	16	TRBJ2-7	once	TGCGCCAGCAGCTTGGGGACTAGCGGGGGATCATACGAGCAGTACTTC	CASSLGTSGGSYEQYF
TRBD2	TRBV9	15	TRBJ2-3	.	TGTGCCAGCAGCCCAGGCGGGGGATACACAGATACGCAGTATTTT	CASSPGGGYTDTQYF
.	TRBV15	16	TRBJ1-5	once	TGTGCCACCAGCAGAGATATGACACTTAGCAATCAGCCCCAGCATTTT	CATSRDMTLSNQPQHF
TRBD2	TRBV11-3	16	TRBJ2-3	.	TGTGCCAGCAGCCTGGGACTAGCGGGAGGTCTAGATACGCAGTATTTT	CASSLGLAGGLDTQYF
.	TRBV6-2/TRBV6-3	14	TRBJ1-1	.	TGTGCCAGCACCCCCAGGGGCTACAACACTGAAGCTTTCTTT	CASTPRGYNTEAFF
TRBD1	TRBV27	14	TRBJ1-2	once	TGTGCCAGCAGTAAAGATCGGACAGGTTATGGCTACACCTTC	CASSKDRTGYGYTF
.	TRBV7-8	16	TRBJ2-1	.	TGTGCCAGCAGCTTAAGGGCGGGGACGATCTACAATGAGCAGTTCTTC	CASSLRAGTIYNEQFF
.	TRBV18	15	TRBJ1-6	.	TGTGCCAGCTCACCACCGACAGGAGCGAATTCACCCCTCCACTTT	CASSPPTGANSPLHF
TRBD1	TRBV4-1	19	TRBJ2-1	.	TGCGCCAGCAGCCAAGTATGGGGGACAGGGTTTAGCTCCTACAATGAGCAGTTCTTC	CASSQVWGTGFSSYNEQFF
TRBD1	TRBV11-1	15	TRBJ2-1	.	TGTGCCAGCAGCGCAACCGACAGGGTGGTCGATGAGCAGTTCTTC	CASSATDRVVDEQFF
.	TRBV6-5	13	TRBJ1-2	once	TGTGCCAGCCTTCCCGGGAGGCACTATGGCTACACCTTC	CASLPGRHYGYTF
TRBD2	TRBV11-2	16	TRBJ2-1	.	TGTGCCAGCAGCTTCCGACTAGCGGGGGATGACAATGAGCAGTTCTTC	CASSFRLAGDDNEQFF
TRBD2	TRBV5-5	15	TRBJ2-2	.	TGTGCCAGCAGCTTGCGCGGGGGAGGTACCGGGGAGCTGTTTTTT	CASSLRGGGTGELFF
.	TRBV7-9	17	TRBJ2-2	.	TGTGCCAGCAGCTTATTACCCCAGTACAAGAACACCGGGGAGCTGTTTTTT	CASSLLPQYKNTGELFF
.	TRBV10-2	14	TRBJ1-2	once	TGCGCCAGCAGTGAGGATCCCAGAAACTATGGCTACACCTTC	CASSEDPRNYGYTF